This is a list of T cell receptor beta chains from one sample in a study of PD-1 blockade in classical Hodgkin lymphoma. Only in-frame clones appear in the TCRdb table, and some are missing; sequencing was by immunoSEQ multiplex PCR. The table has almost 20,000 clones, roughly 82% seen once. The sample here was CD8+ T cells from blood, taken before the fourth cycle of nivolumab. The origin of the receptors is a human donor with classical Hodgkin lymphoma. Each CDR3 is given with its conserved first and last residue. The D gene is left open where the match is weak. Some rows mark clone size as missing; the rest say once, few, many or name a class of expanded clone.

TGTGCCAGCAGCGTGACAGGGGCGACTGAAGCTTTCTTT CASSVTGATEAFF TRBJ1-1 TRBV9 TRBD1 few
TGTGCCAGCAGTGAAAGTGAGGCAGGGAGTTACGAGCAGTACTTC CASSESEAGSYEQYF TRBJ2-7 TRBV6-1 - once
TGTGCCAGCAGTGAGAGGACAGGTATCCAGCCCCAGCATTTT CASSERTGIQPQHF TRBJ1-5 TRBV6-1 TRBD1 -
TGTGCCAGCTCACCCGGACAGTTCCGCGGGGCCAACGTCCTGACTTTC CASSPGQFRGANVLTF TRBJ2-6 TRBV18 - -
TGTGCCAGCAGTCCAGGGTATCGCGTCTATGGCTACACCTTC CASSPGYRVYGYTF TRBJ1-2 TRBV27 - -
TGTGCCAGCAGCTTTATCGCACAGGGGGCTGACACCATATATTTT CASSFIAQGADTIYF TRBJ1-3 TRBV7-6 TRBD1 -
TGTGCCAGCAGCTTGGAAGGGGGCTATGGCTACACCTTC CASSLEGGYGYTF TRBJ1-2 TRBV5-6 - -
TGTGCCAGCAGCCTCCAGGGTATTGAAACTGAAGCTTTCTTT CASSLQGIETEAFF TRBJ1-1 TRBV27 - -
TGTGCCAGCTCACCACCGGTAGGCGGGGGGACCCAAGAGACCCAGTACTTC CASSPPVGGGTQETQYF TRBJ2-5 TRBV18 TRBD2 -
TGTGCCAGCAGCTTAGATCTTTCGGGACAGCACTTC CASSLDLSGQHF TRBJ1-2 TRBV7-9 TRBD1 -
TGTGCCAGCAGACCCCGAGGGACAACTAATGAAAAACTGTTTTTT CASRPRGTTNEKLFF TRBJ1-4 TRBV7-8 - -
TGTGCCAGCAGCCAGAACGCCATGTCCTACAATGAGCAGTTCTTC CASSQNAMSYNEQFF TRBJ2-1 TRBV7-6 - few
TGTGCCAGCAGTTTAGGGGGCATTTCTAACTATGGCTACACCTTC CASSLGGISNYGYTF TRBJ1-2 TRBV27 - -
TGTGCCAGCAGCTTGTCCGGGTCCTCCTACGAGCAGTACTTC CASSLSGSSYEQYF TRBJ2-7 TRBV7-3 - -
TGTGCCTCCTCCCCGGGACAGGGGCCAGATACGCAGTATTTT CASSPGQGPDTQYF TRBJ2-3 TRBV5-6 TRBD1 -
TGTGCCAGCAGCAATACAGAAAACTATGGCTACACCTTC CASSNTENYGYTF TRBJ1-2 TRBV9 - -
TGTGCCTACTCAGAGGACAGGGCCACCGGGGAGCTGTTTTTT CAYSEDRATGELFF TRBJ2-2 TRBV30 TRBD1 -
TGTGCCAGCAGTTACGTGTGGAACACTGAAGCTTTCTTT CASSYVWNTEAFF TRBJ1-1 TRBV6-6 - -
TGTGCCAGCAGTTTTCCATTAGGGAACTATGGCTACACCTTC CASSFPLGNYGYTF TRBJ1-2 TRBV28 - -
TGTGCCAGCAGCGAGAGCGGGGGGGCCGGGTACGAGCAGTACTTC CASSESGGAGYEQYF TRBJ2-7 TRBV7-9 TRBD2 -
TGTGCCAGCAGCGCGCCCTCGACAGTTCACCCCTGGGGCTACACCTTC CASSAPSTVHPWGYTF TRBJ1-2 TRBV25-1 - -
TGTGCCAGCAGTTCTCCTCAGGCAGCGGGGGTGAGTGAGCAGTTCTTC CASSSPQAAGVSEQFF TRBJ2-1 TRBV7-9 TRBD2 -
TGTGCCTGGAACCGTCCGGACAGGGACTTCTACGAGCAGTACTTC CAWNRPDRDFYEQYF TRBJ2-7 TRBV30 TRBD1 -
TGTGCCAGCAGCTTCTCGACAGGGTGGGGCTACACCTTC CASSFSTGWGYTF TRBJ1-2 TRBV5-4 TRBD1 -
TGCGCCAGCAGCCAAGATTGGGGTGGCAATCAGCCCCAGCATTTT CASSQDWGGNQPQHF TRBJ1-5 TRBV4-1 - -
TGTGCCAGCAGTGAAGGCAGCTTAGCCAAAAACATTCAGTACTTC CASSEGSLAKNIQYF TRBJ2-4 TRBV2 - -
TGTGCCAGCAGTGAAGGGACAGGGAAGGCGAACACCGGGGAGCTGTTTTTT CASSEGTGKANTGELFF TRBJ2-2 TRBV6-1 TRBD1 -
TGTGCCAGCAGCAACCGGACAGGGATCTATGGCTACACCTTC CASSNRTGIYGYTF TRBJ1-2 TRBV9 TRBD1 few
TGTGCCAGCAGTGAAAGAGACGTGCCCACCGGGGAGCTGTTTTTT CASSERDVPTGELFF TRBJ2-2 TRBV6-4 - -
TGTGCCCGGGACGGAAACTCTGGAAACACCATATATTTT CARDGNSGNTIYF TRBJ1-3 TRBV30 - -
TGTGCCAGCAGCCCCGAACCGGGCCCATCCCCCCCTGGGGCCAACGTCCTGACTTTC CASSPEPGPSPPGANVLTF TRBJ2-6 TRBV9 - -
TGTGCCAGTTCATCCGGCCCCTACGAGCAGTACTTC CASSSGPYEQYF TRBJ2-7 TRBV27 - -
TGCGCCAGCAGCCCCCTGACAGGGGGCACCTACGAGCAGTACTTC CASSPLTGGTYEQYF TRBJ2-7 TRBV4-1 TRBD1 -
TGTGCCAGCAGCTTAGTCCGTAAAGACAGGGGGTATCCTTATGAGCAGTTCTTC CASSLVRKDRGYPYEQFF TRBJ2-1 TRBV7-9 TRBD1 -
TGCAGCGCATACCTTAAAATCACCGGGGAGCTGTTTTTT CSAYLKITGELFF TRBJ2-2 TRBV29-1 - -
TGTGCCAGCAGTGCCCGCCGGGACAGTTCTACTGGGCAGTACTTC CASSARRDSSTGQYF TRBJ2-7 TRBV6-1 TRBD1 -
TGCGCCAGCACCCGGGACCGACGATACTCTGGGGCCAACGTCCTGACTTTC CASTRDRRYSGANVLTF TRBJ2-6 TRBV5-1 - -
TGTGCCAGCAGTTTTAACAGAAACTACGAGCAGTACTTC CASSFNRNYEQYF TRBJ2-7 TRBV27 - -
TGTGCCAGCAGCCCCGGGACTAGCGGGGACAATGAGCAGTTCTTC CASSPGTSGDNEQFF TRBJ2-1 TRBV25-1 TRBD2 -